The present TCR beta chain was sequenced within a study of blood T cell repertoires in COVID-19. Repertoires were generated with immunoSEQ multiplex PCR, while TCRdb's copy carries only in-frame clones and drops some. The sample carries approximately 490,000 clones, 80% to 90% recorded once. Only one count was recorded for this clone. Sequencing was carried out using PBMCs or T cells enriched from blood (not recorded which). This TCR derives from a woman in her fifties or sixties who had recovered from COVID-19.

CDR3 region: CSASVPAGGRTGNEQFF. CDR3 bases: TGCAGTGCTAGTGTCCCGGCGGGGGGTCGAACGGGAAATGAGCAGTTCTTC. This sequence joins TRBV20-1 and TRBJ2-1; 8 nucleotides match TRBD2. The CDR3 has 17 residues. Germline V lookup: CDR1 DFQATT, CDR2 SNEGSKA (reference sequence). J lost 7 bases, V lost 3 bases, and 17 bases had no gene match.